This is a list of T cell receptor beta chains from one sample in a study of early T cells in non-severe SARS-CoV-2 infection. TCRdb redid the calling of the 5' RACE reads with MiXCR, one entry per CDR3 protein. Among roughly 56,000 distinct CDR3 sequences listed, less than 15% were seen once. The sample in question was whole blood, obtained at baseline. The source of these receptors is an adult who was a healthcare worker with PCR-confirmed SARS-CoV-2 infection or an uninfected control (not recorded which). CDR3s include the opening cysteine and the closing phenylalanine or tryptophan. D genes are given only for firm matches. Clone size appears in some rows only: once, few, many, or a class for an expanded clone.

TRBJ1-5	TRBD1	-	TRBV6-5	TGTGCCAGCAGCCCCCAGGAGGGCAGGGGGAATCAGCCCCAGCATTTT	CASSPQEGRGNQPQHF
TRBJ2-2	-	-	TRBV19	TGTGCCAGTAGTATTACGACAGACTCCACCGGGGAGCTGTTTTTT	CASSITTDSTGELFF
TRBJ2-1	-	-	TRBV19	TGTGCCAGTAGGGCGAGCGTTTACAATGAGCAGTTCTTC	CASRASVYNEQFF
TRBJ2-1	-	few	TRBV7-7	TGTGCCAGCAGCGCAGGGGCCGAGTTAGAGCAGTTCTTC	CASSAGAELEQFF
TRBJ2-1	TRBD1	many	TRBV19	TGTGCCAGTAGTAAGGGACAGGGGGCGCTAAACAATGAGCAGTTCTTC	CASSKGQGALNNEQFF
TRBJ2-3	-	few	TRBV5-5	TGTGCCAGCAGCTTATTGCCAGATACGCAGTATTTT	CASSLLPDTQYF
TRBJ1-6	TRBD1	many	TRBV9	TGTGCCAGCAGCGCCGCCGGGACAGGGGAGTCACCCCTCCACTTT	CASSAAGTGESPLHF
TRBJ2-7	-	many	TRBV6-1	TGTGCCAGCAGTGTAGGGCCCAGGGCCTACGAGCAGTACTTC	CASSVGPRAYEQYF
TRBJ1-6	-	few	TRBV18	TGTGCCAGCTCACCACAGGGAAATAATTCACCCCTCCACTTT	CASSPQGNNSPLHF
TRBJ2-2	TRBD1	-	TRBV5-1	TGCGCCAGCAGCCCCGGGACAGGGGTTGGCGGGGAGCTGTTTTTT	CASSPGTGVGGELFF
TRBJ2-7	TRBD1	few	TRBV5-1	TGCGCCAGCACCCCAGGACGAGGGGACAGCCTCTACGAGCAGTACTTC	CASTPGRGDSLYEQYF
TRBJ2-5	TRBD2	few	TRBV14	TGTGCCAGCAGCCAATCTAGCGGGACGCAAGAGACCCAGTACTTC	CASSQSSGTQETQYF
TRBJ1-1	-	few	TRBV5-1	TGCGCCAGCAGCTTGTTGGAGGGAGACACTGAAGCTTTCTTT	CASSLLEGDTEAFF
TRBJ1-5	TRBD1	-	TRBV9	TGTGCCAGCAGCGCCACCCGGGACAGGGTATATCAGCCCCAGCATTTT	CASSATRDRVYQPQHF
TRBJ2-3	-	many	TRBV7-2	TGTGCCAGCAGCTCCCGGATCCGCCCAGATACGCAGTATTTT	CASSSRIRPDTQYF
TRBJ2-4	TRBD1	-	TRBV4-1	TGCGCCAGCAGCCAATTCCATGACAGGGGGTGGAACATTCAGTACTTC	CASSQFHDRGWNIQYF
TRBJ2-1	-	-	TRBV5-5	TGTGCCAGCAGCTTGGTAACGGCATCCAATGAGCAGTTCTTC	CASSLVTASNEQFF
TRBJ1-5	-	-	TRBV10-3	TGTGCCATCAGTGACATCGGGAATCAGCCCCAGCATTTT	CAISDIGNQPQHF
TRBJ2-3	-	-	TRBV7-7	TGTGCCAGCAGCTCGAAGTACACAGATACGCAGTATTTT	CASSSKYTDTQYF
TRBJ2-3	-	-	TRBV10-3	TGTGCCACCTCGTCAACTCGAGCGCCGACTAGCACAGATACGCAGTATTTT	CATSSTRAPTSTDTQYF
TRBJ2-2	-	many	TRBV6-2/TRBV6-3	TGTGCCAGCAGACCCGACAGGACCGGGGGCACCGGGGAGCTGTTTTTT	CASRPDRTGGTGELFF
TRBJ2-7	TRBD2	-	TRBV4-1	TGCGCCAGCAGCCAGACAGCGGGGCTCTTCTCCTACGAGCAGTACTTC	CASSQTAGLFSYEQYF
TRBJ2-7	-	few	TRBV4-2	TGTGCCAGCAGCCAGGCCGACGGCCCTAGAGCTAGAGACGAGCAGTACTTC	CASSQADGPRARDEQYF
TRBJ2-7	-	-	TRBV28	TGTGCCAGCAGTGGTCGCCTGGGAGGACCGTATTCCTACGAGCAGTACTTC	CASSGRLGGPYSYEQYF
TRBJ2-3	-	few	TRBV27	TGTGCCAGCAGTTTTCCAGGGACTCCACTCACAGATACGCAGTATTTT	CASSFPGTPLTDTQYF
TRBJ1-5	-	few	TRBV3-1	TGTGCCAGCAGCCCTTCGGGGATGGGCCAGCCCCAGCATTTT	CASSPSGMGQPQHF
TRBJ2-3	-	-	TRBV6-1	TGTGCCAGCAGTGAAACTGGGGTTAGGCGGTCCCCAGATACGCAGTATTTT	CASSETGVRRSPDTQYF
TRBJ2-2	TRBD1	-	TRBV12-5	TGTGCTAGTGGTCGACAGGGGGGAGTCACCGGGGAGCTGTTTTTT	CASGRQGGVTGELFF
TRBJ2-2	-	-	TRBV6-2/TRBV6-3	TGTGCCAGCAGTTACGGCCCGGGGGCCGGGGAGCTGTTTTTT	CASSYGPGAGELFF
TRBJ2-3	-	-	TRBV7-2	TGTGCCAGCAACCAGTTCACAGATACGCAGTATTTT	CASNQFTDTQYF
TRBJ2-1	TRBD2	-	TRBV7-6	TGTGCCACCCAGTTGACTAGCGGGGTTAATGAGCAGTTCTTC	CATQLTSGVNEQFF
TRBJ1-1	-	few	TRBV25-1	TGTGCCAGCATCGGACGCTCGAACACTGAAGCTTTCTTT	CASIGRSNTEAFF
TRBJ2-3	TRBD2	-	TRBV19	TGTGCCAGTAGTACGATCAGGACGGGGGGAGATACGCAGTATTTT	CASSTIRTGGDTQYF
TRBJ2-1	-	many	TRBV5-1	TGCGCCAGCACCCGGAGCTCCTACAATGAGCAGTTCTTC	CASTRSSYNEQFF
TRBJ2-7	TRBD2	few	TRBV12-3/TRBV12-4	TGTGCCAGCAGTGTTGGACTAGGAGACTACGAGCAGTACTTC	CASSVGLGDYEQYF
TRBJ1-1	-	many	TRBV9	TGTGCCAGACCGAGACTCAACACTGAAGCTTTCTTT	CARPRLNTEAFF
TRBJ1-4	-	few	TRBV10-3	TGTGCCATCTCGGGCCCAGATGAAAAACTGTTTTTT	CAISGPDEKLFF
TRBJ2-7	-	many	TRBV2	TGTGCCAGCAAAAGGGACTCCGACGAGCAGTACTTC	CASKRDSDEQYF
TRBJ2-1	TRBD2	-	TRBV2	TGTGCCAGCAGGACTAGCGGCTCCTACAATGAGCAGTTCTTC	CASRTSGSYNEQFF
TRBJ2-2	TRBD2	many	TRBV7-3	TGTGCCAGCAGCCCTACTAGCGGGAGTACCGGGGAGCTGTTTTTT	CASSPTSGSTGELFF
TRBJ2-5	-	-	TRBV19	TGTGCCAGTAGTATGCAAGAGACCCAGTACTTC	CASSMQETQYF
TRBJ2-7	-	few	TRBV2	TGTGCCAGCACTCGAGGAGGGCGGCAGTACTTC	CASTRGGRQYF
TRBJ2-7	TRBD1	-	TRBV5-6	TGTGCCAGCGGGACAGGCTCCCTCCGGCAGTACTTC	CASGTGSLRQYF
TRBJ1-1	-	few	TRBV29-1	TGCAGCGTTGATATGGCGAAAGAAGCTTTCTTT	CSVDMAKEAFF
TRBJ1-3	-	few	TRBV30	TGTGCCTGGAGTTTTACCTCTGAAAACACCATATATTTT	CAWSFTSENTIYF
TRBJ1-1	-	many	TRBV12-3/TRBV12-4	TGTGCCAGCAGTGAGACAGCTGAAGCTTTCTTT	CASSETAEAFF
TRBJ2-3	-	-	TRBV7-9	TGTGCCAGCAGCTTGGGTGAGGCGCAGTATTTT	CASSLGEAQYF
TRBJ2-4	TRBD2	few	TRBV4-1	TGCGCCAGCAGCCTCGATCGGACGGGAGGTAAAAACATTCAGTACTTC	CASSLDRTGGKNIQYF
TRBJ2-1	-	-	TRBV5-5	TGTGCCAGCAGCGTACAGGTTATCGGGAATGAGCAGTTCTTC	CASSVQVIGNEQFF
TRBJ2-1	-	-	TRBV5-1	TGCGCCAGCAGCCAAACGGCCAGGTACAATGAGCAGTTCTTC	CASSQTARYNEQFF
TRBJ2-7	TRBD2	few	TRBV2	TGTGCCAGCAGTGCGGGACTAGCGGGAGCCCACGAGCAGTACTTC	CASSAGLAGAHEQYF
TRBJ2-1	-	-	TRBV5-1	TGCGCCAGCCTCGGGCCAGACTACAATGAGCAGTTCTTC	CASLGPDYNEQFF
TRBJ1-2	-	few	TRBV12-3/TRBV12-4	TGTGCCAGCAGTCCGGGACGGGGGAACTATGGCTACACCTTC	CASSPGRGNYGYTF
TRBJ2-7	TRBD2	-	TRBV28	TGTGCCAGCAGTCCCAATGGAGCGGGGGCCTACGAGCAGTACTTC	CASSPNGAGAYEQYF
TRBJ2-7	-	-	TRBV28	TGTGCCAGCAGCTTTCAGGGCTACGAGCAGTACTTC	CASSFQGYEQYF
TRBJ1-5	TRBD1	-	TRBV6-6	TGTGCCAGCAGCGAGAACACGGGACAGAAAAAGGATTTT	CASSENTGQKKDF
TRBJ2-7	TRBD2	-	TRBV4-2	TGTGCCAGCAGCCAAGATCAGGTAGCGGGGGCCTACGAGCAGTACTTC	CASSQDQVAGAYEQYF
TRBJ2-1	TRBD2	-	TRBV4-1	TGCGCCAGCAGCCAAGTCGGACTAGCGGGAGGGGAGCAGTTCTTC	CASSQVGLAGGEQFF
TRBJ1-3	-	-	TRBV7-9	TGTGCCAGCAGCTCGGGGGCTGGAAACACCATATATTTT	CASSSGAGNTIYF